Presented here are 14 T cell receptor beta chains from one specimen sequenced in a study of blood T cell repertoires in COVID-19. Method: immunoSEQ multiplex PCR; TCRdb's copy keeps in-frame clones and lacks some. The sample has hundreds of thousands of clones; under 85% are singletons. Sequencing was performed on peripheral blood. These receptors originate from a woman aged 40-49 years with active or convalescent COVID-19.

The chain joins TRBV2 to TRBJ1-1, with a tentative D call TRBD1 (5 bases). This CDR3 spans 13 amino acids. Germline V gene lookup returns CDR1 SNHLY and CDR2 FYNNEI. V lost 6 bases to trimming and J lost 5 bases, with 13 bases between them. The CDR3 protein is CASRDTLGTEAFF. CDR3 bases: TGTGCCAGCAGGGACACCCTCGGGACTGAAGCTTTCTTT.

The V and J genes are TRBV30 and TRBJ2-3; 7 bases agree with TRBD2. This CDR3 is built from 15 residues. Germline CDR1 and CDR2: GTSNPN and SVGIG (reference sequence). The V segment lost 4 bases and the J segment 1 base; nucleotides outside the gene matches: 8. The CDR3 region has the DNA TGTGCCTGGACGATGGGCAGCGGGGGCACAGATACGCAGTATTTT. This translates into CAWTMGSGGTDTQYF.

This chain connects TRBV5-1 to TRBJ1-1, with unresolved D. V was cut by 6 bases and J by 3 bases, with 12 bases left in between. The CDR3 runs 13 residues. The V gene's germline CDR1 is SGHRS and CDR2 YFSETQ. Written as DNA, the CDR3 is TGCGCCAGCATCGCACTTTTGGACACTGAAGCTTTCTTT. This gives the protein CASIALLDTEAFF.

The genes are TRBV3-1 (or the pseudogene TRBV3-2) and TRBJ2-5; TRBD1 might be the D (6 bases). The germline V gene has CDR1 LGHDT and CDR2 YNNKEL (reference sequence). The CDR3 covers 13 residues. V was shortened by 4 bases and J by 5 bases, with 11 bases between the two germline ends. The CDR3 loop is CASSPQGSETQYF. DNA of the CDR3: TGTGCCAGCAGCCCTCAGGGGAGCGAGACCCAGTACTTC.

The chain employs TRBV7-9 and TRBJ1-4; 7 bases are a match to TRBD1. CDR1 and CDR2 from the germline V gene are SEHNR and FQNEAQ (reference sequence). The CDR3 totals 16 residues. Trimming cost V 4 bases and J 5 bases; bases outside gene matches: 10. As DNA, the CDR3 is TGTGCCAGCAGCTCGGGACAGACTCTGCGGAATGAAAAACTGTTTTTT. This codes for CASSSGQTLRNEKLFF.

J is TRBJ1-4 and V is TRBV25-1, with D hard to call. Germline CDR1 reads MGHDK; CDR2 reads SYGVNS. The CDR3 spans 15 residues. V lost 4 bases to trimming and J lost 1 base, with 10 bases between them. The CDR3 region is CASSVGGLTNEKLFF. DNA of the CDR3: TGTGCCAGCAGTGTTGGCGGCTTAACTAATGAAAAACTGTTTTTT.

V usage is TRBV6-5 and J usage is TRBJ2-1, with TRBD2 identical over 8 bases. The CDR3 is made up of 14 amino acids. Per germline, CDR1 MNHEY and CDR2 SVGAGI. Trimming removed 8 bases from V and 2 bases from J; junction bases left unmatched: 5. The CDR3 DNA reads as TGTGCCAGCCGTCCGGGACTAGCCTACAATGAGCAGTTCTTC. Its protein product is CASRPGLAYNEQFF.

The V gene is TRBV27, the J gene TRBJ1-5; unclear D gene. V was trimmed by 10 bases and J by 9 bases, leaving 13 bases between them. The germline V gene has CDR1 MNHEY and CDR2 SMNVEV (reference sequence). The CDR3 consists of 11 residues. The CDR3 sequence is CATGRLRPQHF. The DNA of the CDR3 is TGTGCCACCGGCAGGCTTCGGCCCCAGCATTTT.

The chain combines TRBV7-9 with TRBJ2-1; D ambiguous. CDR1 is SEHNR, CDR2 FQNEAQ, per germline (reference sequence). Deletions cut 1 base from V and 0 bases from J, with 7 bases between. The CDR3 contains 15 residues. The CDR3 nucleotides read TGTGCCAGCAGCTTAGGCTACAGCTCCTACAATGAGCAGTTCTTC. This translates into CASSLGYSSYNEQFF.

For the CDR3, the DNA is TGTGCCAGCAGCTTTTTCGGCAATCAGCCCCAGCATTTT. Its protein product is CASSFFGNQPQHF. The chain joins TRBV3-1 (or the pseudogene TRBV3-2) to TRBJ1-5; D is ambiguous. This CDR3 contains 13 residues. Germline-derived CDR1 and CDR2 are LGHDT and YNNKEL (reference sequence). V shed 5 bases and J shed 2 bases, with 7 bases lying between them.

This chain links TRBV3-1 (or the pseudogene TRBV3-2) with TRBJ2-3, with D possibly TRBD2 on 6 matching bases. V gave up 0 bases and J gave up 6 bases, with 16 bases separating them. CDR1 is LGHDT, CDR2 YNNKEL, per germline (reference sequence). The CDR3 contains 16 residues. For the CDR3, the DNA is TGTGCCAGCAGCCAAGATCTCGGCGCGGGGACTGATACGCAGTATTTT. Residues: CASSQDLGAGTDTQYF.

The chain is built from TRBV12-3 or TRBV12-4 and TRBJ1-3; possibly TRBD1 for D (5 bases). This CDR3 spans 12 amino acids. V was pared by 9 bases and J by 10 bases, with 16 bases between. CDR3 in DNA: TGTGCCAGTCTCCTTGGGGCTGGGACCATATATTTT. Protein sequence: CASLLGAGTIYF.

The gene calls are TRBV6-5 and TRBJ1-1; the match to TRBD1 covers 8 bases. Losses at the gene ends were 6 bases for V and 5 bases for J; bases not matched to a gene: 8. CDR3 length: 14 residues. CDR1 MNHEY and CDR2 SVGAGI come from the germline V gene. The CDR3 is CASSLRGRETEAFF. The CDR3 nucleotides read TGTGCCAGCAGCCTCAGGGGGCGCGAGACTGAAGCTTTCTTT.

This clone was seen a single time. This same CDR3 is encoded by further DNA sequences in the sample. The gene calls are TRBV30 and TRBJ1-2; D gene uncertain. Germline assignment: CDR1 GTSNPN and CDR2 SVGIG (reference sequence). The V gene lost 0 bases and the J gene lost 2 bases, with 7 bases spanning the gap. This CDR3 has 13 residues. The DNA of the CDR3 is TGTGCCTGGAGTGTATCTATCAACTATGGCTACACCTTC. This translates into CAWSVSINYGYTF. The whole variable domain, filled in from reference TRBV30 and TRBJ1-2, reads SQTIHQWPATLVQPVGSPLSLECTVEGTSNPNLYWYRQAAGRGLQLLFYSVGIGQISSEVPQNLSASRPQDRQFILSSKKLLLSDSGFYLCAWSVSINYGYTFGSGTRLTVV.